This T cell receptor beta chain was found in a study of lymphopenia after photon versus proton radiotherapy. Study-level results: Authors raise, but do not show, better survival with proton therapy. A bigger post-nadir fall in TCR diversity correlated inversely with survival time in deceased patients. Post-nadir diversity loss with photons came from oligoclonal expansion, particularly CD8+ Temra cells. Proton therapy kept repertoires fairly stable, unlike photons, which gained effector/memory cells.

Repertoires were generated with immunoSEQ multiplex PCR, while TCRdb's copy carries only in-frame clones and drops some. The sample includes 150,000 or so clones, approximately 86% seen only once; the top ten take about 4.7%. V lost 2 bases and J 0 bases, leaving 12 bases between the germline ends. CDR1 is SGHDT and CDR2 is YYEEEE in the germline V gene. The CDR3 totals 16 residues. This clone was seen only a few times. Its antigen is unidentified. Material: peripheral blood, obtained from a patient treated with photon-based radiotherapy. The TCR sequence derives from a man aged 45-65 years with gastric cancer. This chain connects TRBV5-6 to TRBJ1-3; D not certain. CDR3 coding DNA: TGTGCCAGCAGCTTTCGCCCGGGAGCCTCTGGAAACACCATATATTTT. Translated, it gives CASSFRPGASGNTIYF.